This T cell receptor (beta chain) was documented in a study of cytomegalovirus exposure and HLA in healthy donors. This PCR relied on a set of 60 Vbeta primers and 13 Jbeta primers. TCRdb keeps only in-frame clones here, not all; method: immunoSEQ multiplex PCR. The top ten clones hold 2% to 3% of a sample with roughly 180,000 clones, roughly three quarters of them seen once. Trimming pared 2 bases from V and 8 bases from J, leaving 18 bases between. Per germline, CDR1 GTSNPN and CDR2 SVGIG (reference sequence). The CDR3 runs to 15 residues. Sequencing was carried out using PBMCs. V usage is TRBV30 and J usage is TRBJ1-4; D remains unclear. This receptor was identified in a woman aged 25 to 45 in good health and CMV-seropositive. CDR3 amino acids: CAWSPNSVVREKLFF. The CDR3 nucleotides are TGTGCCTGGAGTCCGAACTCGGTCGTTCGAGAAAAACTGTTTTTT.